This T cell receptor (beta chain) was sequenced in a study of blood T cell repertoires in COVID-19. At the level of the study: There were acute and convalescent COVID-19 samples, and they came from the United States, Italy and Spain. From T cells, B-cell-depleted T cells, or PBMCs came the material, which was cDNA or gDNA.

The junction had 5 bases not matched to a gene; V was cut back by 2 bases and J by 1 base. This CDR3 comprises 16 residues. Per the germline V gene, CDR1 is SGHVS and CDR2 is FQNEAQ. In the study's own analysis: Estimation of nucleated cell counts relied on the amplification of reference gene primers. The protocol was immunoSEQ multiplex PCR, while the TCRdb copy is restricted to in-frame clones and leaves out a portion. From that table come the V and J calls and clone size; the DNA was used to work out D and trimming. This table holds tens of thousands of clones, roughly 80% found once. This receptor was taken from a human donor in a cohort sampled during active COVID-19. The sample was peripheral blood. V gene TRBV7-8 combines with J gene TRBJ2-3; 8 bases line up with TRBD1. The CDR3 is CASSLLQGGRTDTQYF. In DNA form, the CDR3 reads TGTGCCAGCAGCTTATTACAGGGGGGACGCACAGATACGCAGTATTTT.